The next 15 T cell receptor beta chains were all read from a single sample in a study of shared clonotypes between healthy human individuals. Libraries were prepared by immunoSEQ multiplex PCR; TCRdb keeps only in-frame clonotypes and omits some of them. The sample records about 1.1 million clones, about 84% being singletons. Sequencing was carried out using memory CD4+ T cells from PBMCs. This sample's subset: CD45RA-negative fraction. The origin of the receptors is a young man in good health. Some clones in this sample may be carry-over from other donors' samples.

This chain connects TRBV27 to TRBJ1-1; unclear D gene. The ends were cut back, 8 bases at V and 1 base at J, with 8 bases in the middle. This CDR3 is 12 amino acids long. Germline CDR1 reads MNHEY; CDR2 reads SMNVEV (reference sequence). The CDR3 loop reads CASGRQNTEAFF. CDR3 DNA: TGTGCCAGCGGTAGGCAGAACACTGAAGCTTTCTTT.

The chain is built from TRBV28 and TRBJ2-3, with 9 bases lining up with TRBD2. The V and J ends lost 0 bases and 4 bases, in that order; junction bases with no gene match: 8. The CDR3 is 17 amino acids. The germline V gene has CDR1 MDHEN and CDR2 SYDVKM. CDR3 loop: CASSLWTAGGRPDTQYF. The CDR3 bases are TGTGCCAGCAGTTTATGGACGGCGGGAGGGCGTCCAGATACGCAGTATTTT.

A word on this clone: Additional DNA sequences in this sample encode the identical CDR3. This chain connects TRBV4-1 to TRBJ1-1, with D possibly being TRBD1 (5 bases). CDR3 length: 15 amino acids. With 6 bases removed from V and 1 base from J, the gap between germline ends came to 15 bases. CDR1 and CDR2 from the germline V gene are MGHRA and YSYEKL. CDR3 in DNA: TGCGCCAGCAGTCGCCGCGGGGGGTCGAACACTGAAGCTTTCTTT. Its protein is CASSRRGGSNTEAFF.

The chain uses TRBV4-3 and TRBJ2-5, with TRBD1 as a possible D gene (5 bases). The CDR3 sequence is 16 residues long. Germline V lookup: CDR1 LGHNA, CDR2 YSLEER. V lost 1 base to trimming and J lost 4 bases, with 16 bases between them. The CDR3 loop reads CASSQGDQGRRETQYF. The DNA of the CDR3 is TGCGCCAGCAGCCAAGGTGACCAGGGTCGGCGAGAGACCCAGTACTTC.

This chain joins TRBV14 and TRBJ2-3; 13 positions agree with TRBD2. The CDR3 sequence is 18 residues long. V dropped 4 bases and J dropped 0; count of bases not matched to a gene: 7. Germline loops: CDR1 SGHDN, CDR2 FVKESK. The CDR3 reads CASSLGLAGEESTDTQYF. The CDR3 DNA reads as TGTGCCAGCAGCCTCGGACTAGCGGGAGAAGAGAGCACAGATACGCAGTATTTT.

The chain combines TRBV28 with TRBJ2-3; no reliable D call. V dropped 6 bases and J dropped 2 bases, with 9 bases sitting between them. The CDR3 totals 13 residues. Looked up from germline, CDR1 is MDHEN and CDR2 is SYDVKM. The CDR3 protein is CASRGPNTDTQYF. The CDR3 region has the DNA TGTGCCAGCAGAGGACCTAACACAGATACGCAGTATTTT.

V is TRBV11-1 and J is TRBJ1-2; tentatively, D is TRBD1 (6 bases). V lost 3 bases and J 4 bases, leaving 9 bases between the germline ends. The CDR3 covers 13 residues. CDR1 and CDR2 (germline): SGHAT, FQDESV (reference sequence). The CDR3 region is CASSFGQTYGYTF. The CDR3 DNA is TGTGCCAGCAGCTTCGGACAGACCTATGGCTACACCTTC. Drawing the rest from reference TRBV11-1 and TRBJ1-2, the complete variable domain is EAEVAQSPRYKITEKSQAVAFWCDPISGHATLYWYRQILGQGPELLVQFQDESVVDDSQLPKDRFSAERLKGVDSTLKIQPAELGDSAMYLCASSFGQTYGYTFGSGTRLTVV.

The gene calls are TRBV4-2 and TRBJ2-6; D may be TRBD2 (5 bases). The germline CDR1 and CDR2 sequences are LGHNA and YNFKEQ. The V and J ends lost 5 bases and 2 bases respectively, with 19 bases between them. The CDR3 covers 18 residues. The CDR3 reads CASSMVGVGSTGANVLTF. The CDR3 coding sequence is TGTGCCAGCAGCATGGTTGGAGTGGGGAGTACTGGGGCCAACGTCCTGACTTTC.

V usage is TRBV9 and J usage is TRBJ1-1; D is possibly TRBD1 (5 bases). The CDR3 is 14 residues long. CDR1 SGDLS and CDR2 YYNGEE come from the germline V gene. The V end lost 0 bases, the J end lost 11 bases, and 17 bases lay between the germline ends. CDR3 nucleotide sequence: TGTGCCAGCAGCGTAGACCGGGGCGCAGGGACGGCTTTCTTT. Translated, it gives CASSVDRGAGTAFF.

This chain uses TRBV29-1 with TRBJ2-7, with 7 positions matching TRBD1. V lost 6 bases and J lost 4; bases outside the gene matches: 3. The germline gives CDR1 SQVTM, CDR2 ANQGSEA. This CDR3 comprises 11 residues. CDR3 nucleotide sequence: TGCAGCGTGACAGGGCCGTACGAGCAGTACTTC. It translates to CSVTGPYEQYF.

The chain couples TRBV13 to TRBJ2-6; D not certain. CDR1 and CDR2 (germline): PRHDT, FYEKMQ (reference sequence). V was pared by 0 bases and J by 3 bases, with 0 bases between. The CDR3 runs 13 residues. CDR3 DNA sequence: TGTGCCAGCAGCTTAGGTGGGGCCAACGTCCTGACTTTC. Protein: CASSLGGANVLTF.

The chain uses TRBV6-6 and TRBJ2-7, with a tentative D call TRBD1 (5 bases). V lost 7 bases and J lost 4, with 14 bases in between. Germline V gene data show CDR1 as MNHNY and CDR2 as SVGAGI (reference sequence). This CDR3 contains 13 residues. This CDR3 reads CASKAGQLYEQYF. DNA for the CDR3: TGTGCCAGCAAGGCAGGGCAGCTTTACGAGCAGTACTTC.

The rearrangement links TRBV18 to TRBJ1-2; D is perhaps TRBD1 (5 bases). This CDR3 has 15 residues. Trimming removed 7 bases at V and 3 bases at J, with 18 bases between. The germline V gene encodes CDR1 KGHSH and CDR2 LQKENI. For the CDR3, the DNA is TGTGCCAGCTTCGCCATCGGGGGTACGGACTATGGCTACACCTTC. This translates into CASFAIGGTDYGYTF.

With respect to this clone: Other DNA sequences in the same sample also yield this CDR3. The V and J genes are TRBV2 and TRBJ1-5; TRBD1 might be the D (5 bases). Germline V gene sequence: CDR1 SNHLY, CDR2 FYNNEI. The CDR3 has 13 residues. Deletions cut 6 bases from V and 0 bases from J, with 6 bases between. The CDR3: CASRQDSNQPQHF. The CDR3 DNA reads as TGTGCCAGCAGACAGGATAGCAATCAGCCCCAGCATTTT.

This clone was seen a handful of times. The sample holds other DNA sequences that translate to the same CDR3. The chain uses TRBV27 and TRBJ2-7, with TRBD2 matching 8 bases. J gave up 3 bases and V 5 bases, and 3 bases lay outside the gene matches. CDR1 is MNHEY, CDR2 SMNVEV, per germline (reference sequence). There are 13 residues in the CDR3. The CDR3 DNA reads as TGTGCCAGCAGTCTGGCGGGGGGCTACGAGCAGTACTTC. Translation gives CASSLAGGYEQYF.